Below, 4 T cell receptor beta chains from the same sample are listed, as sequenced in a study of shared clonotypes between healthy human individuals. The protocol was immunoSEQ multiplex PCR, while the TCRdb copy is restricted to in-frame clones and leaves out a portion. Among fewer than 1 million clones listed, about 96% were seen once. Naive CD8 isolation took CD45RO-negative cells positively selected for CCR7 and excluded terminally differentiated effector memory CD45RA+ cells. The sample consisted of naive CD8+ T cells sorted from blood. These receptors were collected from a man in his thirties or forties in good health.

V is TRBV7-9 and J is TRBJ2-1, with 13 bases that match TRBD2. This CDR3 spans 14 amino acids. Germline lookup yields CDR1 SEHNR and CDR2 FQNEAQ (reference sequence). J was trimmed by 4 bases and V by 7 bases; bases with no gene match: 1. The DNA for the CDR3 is TGTGCCAGCATGGGACTAGCGGGATACAATGAGCAGTTCTTC. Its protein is CASMGLAGYNEQFF.

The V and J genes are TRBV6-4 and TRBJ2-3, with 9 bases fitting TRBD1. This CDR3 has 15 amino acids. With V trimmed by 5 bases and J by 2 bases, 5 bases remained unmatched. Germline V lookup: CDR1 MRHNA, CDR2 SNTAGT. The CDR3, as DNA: TGTGCCAGCAGTCAAACAGGGGGCCACACAGATACGCAGTATTTT. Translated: CASSQTGGHTDTQYF.

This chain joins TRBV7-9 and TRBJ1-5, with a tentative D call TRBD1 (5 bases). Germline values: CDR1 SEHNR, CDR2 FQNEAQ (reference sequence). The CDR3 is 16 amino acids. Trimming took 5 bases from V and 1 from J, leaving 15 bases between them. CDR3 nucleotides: TGTGCCAGCAGCGCTGGGGCCAGGGAGAGCAATCAGCCCCAGCATTTT. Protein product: CASSAGARESNQPQHF. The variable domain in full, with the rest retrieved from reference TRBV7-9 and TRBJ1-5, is DTGVSQNPRHKITKRGQNVTFRCDPISEHNRLYWYRQTLGQGPEFLTYFQNEAQLEKSRLLSDRFSAERPKGSFSTLEIQRTEQGDSAMYLCASSAGARESNQPQHFGDGTRLSIL.

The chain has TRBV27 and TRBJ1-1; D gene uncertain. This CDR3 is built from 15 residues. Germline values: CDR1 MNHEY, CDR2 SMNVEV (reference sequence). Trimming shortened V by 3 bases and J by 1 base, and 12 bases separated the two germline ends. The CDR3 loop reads CASSLAGFGNTEAFF. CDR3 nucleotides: TGTGCCAGCAGTTTGGCGGGTTTCGGGAACACTGAAGCTTTCTTT.